This T cell receptor (beta chain) was identified in a study of cytomegalovirus exposure and HLA in healthy donors. The CDR3 length is 13 residues. Per the germline V gene, CDR1 is LNHDA and CDR2 is SQIVND (reference sequence). V lost 6 bases to trimming and J lost 8 bases; unmatched junction nucleotides: 5. It was with 60 Vbeta and 13 Jbeta primers that the PCR ran. This table comes from immunoSEQ multiplex PCR, and its TCRdb copy is limited to in-frame clones, with some not included. This table holds some 140,000 clones, approximately 60% found once. The chain joins TRBV19 to TRBJ1-5; 9 bases line up with TRBD1. Sequenced: PBMCs. The clonotype was recovered from a human donor in good health. DNA for the CDR3: TGTGCCAGTAGCGGGGACAGGGAAGAGCCCCAGCATTTT. Protein product: CASSGDREEPQHF.